This T cell receptor beta chain was captured by sequencing in a study of early T cells in non-severe SARS-CoV-2 infection (dated by TCRdb to about 2021). For the study in its entirety: Bulk RNA from unsorted whole blood was used for TCR sequencing, so alpha and beta chains could not be paired. On the study overall, not on this receptor specifically: VDJdb matching was skewed toward anti-spike CD8 responses, so virus-specific expansions were likely underestimated and private and CD4 specificities were missed.

The method was 5' RACE. TCRdb shows the sequencer as NextSeq 500. To correct for sequencing error and PCR bias, the TCR library protocol tagged individual cDNA molecules with unique molecular identifiers. Sequencing covered both TCR alpha and beta chains, and within each sample the abundances of alpha and beta sequences were tightly co-correlated. The study's processing was this. Decombinator V4 was used to perform V gene, J gene and CDR3 annotation of TCR sequences. Expanded TCRs were defined as changing significantly between any two time points under a Poisson model with p below 0.0001. TCR abundances were normalised to the total number of TCRs sequenced in each sample and reported as counts per million. MAIT TCRs were defined by TRAV1-2 paired with TRAJ12, TRAJ20 or TRAJ33, and iNKT TCRs by TRAV10 paired with TRAJ18. VDJdb, accessed 1 November 2021, was searched for CMV, EBV and SARS-CoV-2 annotated TCRs, with TCRs annotated for multiple antigens excluded. The raw public data were reprocessed by TCRdb itself: fastp quality trimming at Q25, MiXCR clonotype calling, in-frame beta chains only. Identical CDR3 proteins give one entry, which carries the most common genes and DNA. The V and J calls follow TCRdb's processing rather than the paper's. The sample data list tens of thousands of distinct CDR3 sequences, and 5.5% to 6.5% of these were observed just once. The ten largest clonotypes hold about 3% of the sample.

Trimming accounts for 3 bases at V and 10 bases at J, while the number of junction bases matched to no gene is 6. The CDR3 measures 13 amino acids from cysteine to phenylalanine. Here the CDR3 DNA is all that survives: 39 bases in frame from base 1. This clonotype was seen at least ten times. There is no known antigen for this receptor. Base-call qualities are not available, and no considerably larger clone is one nucleotide away. A case-control design nested within a healthcare worker cohort in London, UK, was used, with weekly nasopharyngeal swab PCR tests and blood sampling performed. Healthcare workers were recruited during the week of the UK lockdown, between 23 and 31 March 2020, and followed weekly for up to roughly 15 weeks.

The sample consisted of whole blood, taken at baseline. This clonotype was sampled from an adult who was a healthcare worker with PCR-confirmed SARS-CoV-2 infection or an uninfected control (not recorded which). The chain uses TRBV12-3 or TRBV12-4 and TRBJ2-4, with TRBD2 identical over 7 junction bases. The DNA reads TGTGCCAGCAGTTTTGCACGGGAGGATATTCAGTACTTC. The translation is CASSFAREDIQYF.